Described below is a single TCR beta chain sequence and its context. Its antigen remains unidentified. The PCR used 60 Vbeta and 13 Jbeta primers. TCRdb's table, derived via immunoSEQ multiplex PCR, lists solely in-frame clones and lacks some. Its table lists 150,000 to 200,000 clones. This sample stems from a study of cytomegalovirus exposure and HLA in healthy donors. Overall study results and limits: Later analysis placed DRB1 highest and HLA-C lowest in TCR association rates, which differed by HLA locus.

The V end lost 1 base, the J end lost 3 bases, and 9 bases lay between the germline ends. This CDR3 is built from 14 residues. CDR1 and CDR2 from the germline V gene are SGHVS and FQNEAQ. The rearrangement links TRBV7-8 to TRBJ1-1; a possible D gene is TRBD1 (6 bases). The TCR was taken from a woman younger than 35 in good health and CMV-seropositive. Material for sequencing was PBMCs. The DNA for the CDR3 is TGTGCCAGCAGCTTAGTCAGGGGTGACACTGAAGCTTTCTTT. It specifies CASSLVRGDTEAFF.